This T cell receptor (beta chain) came from a study of T cell repertoires in cytomegalovirus infection (dated by TCRdb to between 2018 and 2021). In the study overall: Donor HLA type was relevant to the analysis, because carriage of CMV infection together with the matching HLA type was indicated by public TCR beta signatures. The full study reports these points: In both this cohort and an independent roughly 360-donor cohort, the cumulative frequency of public TCR beta family members distinguished carriers of CMV infection plus the relevant HLA type. The ex vivo response was dominated by HLA-C-restricted CMV-specific TCR beta clonotypes, which also provided the single most frequent clonotype in two of eight donors.

A remark on this clonotype: Its antigen is unknown. No base-level quality is on record; no much larger clone is a single base apart.

The CDR3 measures 12 amino acids from cysteine to phenylalanine. The CDR3 DNA has 36 bases and is translated from base 1. V and J are truncated by 1 base and 8 bases respectively, leaving an intervening sequence of 8 bases. CDR1 and CDR2 are drawn from the germline V gene: SNHLY, FYNNEI. Sequencing was carried out with an Illumina HiSeq 1500. TCRdb passed the public sequencing reads through fastp at Q25 and MiXCR, retaining productive beta sequences. Rows merge per CDR3 protein into single entries with the most common DNA and genes. Here the sample has approximately 250,000 distinct CDR3 sequences; 9.1% occur a single time. Jointly, the top ten make up about 14% of the sample.

The chain is assembled from TRBV2 and TRBJ1-2; the D gene lacks a confident call. The sample was PBMCs. The TCR comes from a human donor in good health (CMV status not recorded). Some clones in this sample may be carry-over from other donors' samples. The CDR3 has the sequence CASSEDRGGYTF. The DNA reads TGTGCCAGCAGTGAAGACCGAGGGGGCTACACCTTC.